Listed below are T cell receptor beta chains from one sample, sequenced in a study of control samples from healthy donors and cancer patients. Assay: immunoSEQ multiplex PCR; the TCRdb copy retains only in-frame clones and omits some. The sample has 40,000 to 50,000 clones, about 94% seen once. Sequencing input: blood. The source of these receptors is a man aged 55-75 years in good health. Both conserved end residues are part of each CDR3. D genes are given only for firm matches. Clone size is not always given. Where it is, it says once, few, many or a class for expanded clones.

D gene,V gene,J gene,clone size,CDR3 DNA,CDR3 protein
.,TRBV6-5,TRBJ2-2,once,TGTGCCAGCAGTTTCAGGGGTTACACCGGGGAGCTGTTTTTT,CASSFRGYTGELFF
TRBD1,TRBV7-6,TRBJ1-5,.,TGTGCCAGCAGCTTAGCGGGGGGCTTAGACAGGGGCTACAATCAGCCCCAGCATTTT,CASSLAGGLDRGYNQPQHF
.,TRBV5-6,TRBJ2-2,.,TGTGCCAGCAGACGACAGGCCCTCACCGGGGAGCTGTTTTTT,CASRRQALTGELFF
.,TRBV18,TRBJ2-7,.,TGTGCCAGCTCACGAGACCGGGACTTACACGAGCAGTACTTC,CASSRDRDLHEQYF
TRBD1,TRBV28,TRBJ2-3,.,TGTGCCAGCAGTAAGGGGGGACAGGGGCCAGATACGCAGTATTTT,CASSKGGQGPDTQYF
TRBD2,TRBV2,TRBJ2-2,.,TGTGCCAGCAGTGAATTGGGGCTAGCGGGAGAGGGAAGGACCGGGGAGCTGTTTTTT,CASSELGLAGEGRTGELFF
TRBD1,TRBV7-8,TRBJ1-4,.,TGTGCCAGCAGCTTATTCAGGGGGGTAGATGAAAAACTGTTTTTT,CASSLFRGVDEKLFF
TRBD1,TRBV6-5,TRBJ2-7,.,TGTGCCAGCAGTCGGGACAGGGTCGAGCAGTACTTC,CASSRDRVEQYF
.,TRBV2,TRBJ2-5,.,TGTGCCAGCCTTACAGGTAGCGGCACAGAGACCCAGTACTTC,CASLTGSGTETQYF
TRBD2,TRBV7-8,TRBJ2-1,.,TGTGCCAGCAGCCGACGTACTAGCGGGACTTCTTTTAGCTCCTACAATGAGCAGTTCTTC,CASSRRTSGTSFSSYNEQFF
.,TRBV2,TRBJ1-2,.,TGTGCCAGCAGCAGCAGGAGGGAGGGCGGTGGCTACACCTTC,CASSSRREGGGYTF
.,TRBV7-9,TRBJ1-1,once,TGTGCCAGCAGCGCATCCCCGGGAGGAGCTTTCTTT,CASSASPGGAFF
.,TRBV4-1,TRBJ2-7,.,TGCGCCAGCAGCCAAAAGTCGGGGGCAAGCTCCTACGAGCAGTACTTC,CASSQKSGASSYEQYF
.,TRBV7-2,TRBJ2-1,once,TGTGCCAGCAGTTCCCAAGGGGGGGATGAGCAGTTCTTC,CASSSQGGDEQFF
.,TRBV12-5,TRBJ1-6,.,TGTGCTAGTGGTTTGGTACCCCCGAGCTCCTATAATTCACCCCTCCACTTT,CASGLVPPSSYNSPLHF
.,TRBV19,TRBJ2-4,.,TGTGCCAGTAGTATTTCAGGGGTTCCCAAAAACATTCAGTACTTC,CASSISGVPKNIQYF
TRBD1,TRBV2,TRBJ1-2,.,TGTGCCAGCAGGACAGGGCTTTATGGCTACACCTTC,CASRTGLYGYTF
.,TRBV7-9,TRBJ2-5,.,TGTGCCAGCAGCTCGTGGGAGGGGGAAGAGACCCAGTACTTC,CASSSWEGEETQYF
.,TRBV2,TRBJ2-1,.,TGTGCCAGCGGCTTCCGGAGAAGCTCCTACAATGAGCAGTTCTTC,CASGFRRSSYNEQFF
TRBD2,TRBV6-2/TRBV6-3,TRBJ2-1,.,TGTGCCAGCAGCCCGGGGACTAGCGGGACGTATATCAATGAGCAGTTCTTC,CASSPGTSGTYINEQFF
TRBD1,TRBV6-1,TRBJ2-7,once,TGTGCCAGCAGTGAATCGGGACAGGGCCCCTACGAGCAGTACTTC,CASSESGQGPYEQYF
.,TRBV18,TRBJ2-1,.,TGTGCCAGCTCACCCGGACGGGACAATGAGCAGTTCTTC,CASSPGRDNEQFF
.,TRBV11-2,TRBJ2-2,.,TGTGCCAGCAGCTTAGACAGCTACACCGGGGAGCTGTTTTTT,CASSLDSYTGELFF
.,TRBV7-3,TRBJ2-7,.,TGTGCCAGCAGCTTAGGACCTGGTCCCGACACCTTTGGGGGGCAGTACTTC,CASSLGPGPDTFGGQYF
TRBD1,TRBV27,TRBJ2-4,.,TGTGCCAGCAGTTCGTGGACAGGGCTCGGTATGAACATTCAGTACTTC,CASSSWTGLGMNIQYF
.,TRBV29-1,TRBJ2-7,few,TGCAGCGTTGATTCCCGGGAGAGCTCCTACGAGCAGTACTTC,CSVDSRESSYEQYF
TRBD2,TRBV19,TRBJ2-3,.,TGTGCCAGTAGTAGCCCGGGACTAGCGGGAGAAGGAGATACGCAGTATTTT,CASSSPGLAGEGDTQYF
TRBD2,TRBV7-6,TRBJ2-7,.,TGTGCCAGCAGCTTGGGGACTAGCGGGGGGGAGTACGAGCAGTACTTC,CASSLGTSGGEYEQYF
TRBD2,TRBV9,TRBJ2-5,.,TGTGCCAGCAGCCAAAGCGGGAGAAGGGAAGAGACCCAGTACTTC,CASSQSGRREETQYF
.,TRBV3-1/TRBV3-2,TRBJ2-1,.,TGTGCCAGCAGCCAAGACCCCAGGGGATCCTACAATGAGCAGTTCTTC,CASSQDPRGSYNEQFF
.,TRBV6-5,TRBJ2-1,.,TGTGCCAGCGGATTCCTGGAAAATGAGCAGTTCTTC,CASGFLENEQFF
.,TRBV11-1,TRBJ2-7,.,TGTGCCAGCAGTCCAGAGGCAGGGATCGGCGAGCAGTACTTC,CASSPEAGIGEQYF
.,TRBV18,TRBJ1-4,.,TGTGCCAGCTCACTAGATTTAACTAATGAAAAACTGTTTTTT,CASSLDLTNEKLFF
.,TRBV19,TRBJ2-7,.,TGTGCCAGTAGCATTAGGGGAGTAGCCGGCTACGAGCAGTACTTC,CASSIRGVAGYEQYF
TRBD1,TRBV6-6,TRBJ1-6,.,TGTGCCAGCAGACCGGGACAGGGATATTCACCCCTCCACTTT,CASRPGQGYSPLHF
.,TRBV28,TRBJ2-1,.,TGTGCCAGCAGACCGCTGATCGGGTTTAGTAATGAGCAGTTCTTC,CASRPLIGFSNEQFF
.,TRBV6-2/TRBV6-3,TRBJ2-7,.,TGTGCCAGCAGTCGAGTCAACTCCTACGAGCAGTACTTC,CASSRVNSYEQYF
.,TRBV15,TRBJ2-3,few,TGTGCCACCAGCAGAGAAGGGGGGATAGAAGATACGCAGTATTTT,CATSREGGIEDTQYF
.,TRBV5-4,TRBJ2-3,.,TGTGCCAGCAGCTTGAAGGTGGGAGAGGGGGATACGCAGTATTTT,CASSLKVGEGDTQYF
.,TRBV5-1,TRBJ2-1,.,TGCGCCAGCAGCTCGTTCGTGAGTTCGAGCTCCTACAATGAGCAGTTCTTC,CASSSFVSSSSYNEQFF
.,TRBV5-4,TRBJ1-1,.,TGTGCCAGCAGCTTGGAGCTGAACACTGAAGCTTTCTTT,CASSLELNTEAFF